This TCR beta chain appears in the sequencing data of a study of shared T cell receptors in the human thymus (dated by TCRdb to about 2021). For the wider study: The study examined how the human thymus generates shared, self-reactive T-cell receptor alpha chains.

The library was generated by the immunoSEQ multiplex PCR assay. This immuneACCESS table, as held by TCRdb, lists in-frame sequences with V and J called but not all clones. Of the missing ones, under half trace to an unresolved V gene in checked studies; the others have no known cause. This sample gives roughly 660,000 clones in total; around nine tenths of them show up just once. The ten largest clonotypes hold approximately 0.011% of the sample. As concerns this clone: There is no known antigen for this receptor. No qualities accompany the bases; no much larger clone lies one base away.

The germline V gene encodes CDR1 KGHSH and CDR2 LQKENI. V gives up 0 bases and J gives up 4 bases, and the segment between their germline ends measures 9 bases. The CDR3 spans 14 residues, from the cysteine through the phenylalanine. Only the CDR3 part of the read is kept: 42 bases, read in frame from the first base. These same records also appear under a second study, on human thymus T cells. The second paper further reports: In Finland, the donors were immunologically healthy infants who were having open corrective cardiac surgery for congenital heart defects. The thymus tissue came from surgical resects taken out during corrective cardiac surgery. Both the thymic and the peripheral blood repertoires appeared to show biased V and J gene segment usage. Highly overlapping thymic TCR repertoires among unrelated individuals were reported in the related research. The study characterized TCR alpha and beta repertoires from about 8 infant thymus samples and a few related peripheral blood samples. The cohort included 5 or 6 male and a couple of female infants, with donor ages spanning 7 to 244 days. Thymocytes were freed from the tissue by mechanical means and kept at -70 degrees C as pellets of roughly 9.5-31 million cells. A QIAsymphony instrument was used to extract genomic DNA from the frozen cell pellets. The immunoSEQ multiplex PCR assay was used to amplify the TCRB and TCRAD loci from a standardized amount of quality-controlled genomic DNA. The amplicons spanned the V(D)J region and were long enough to cover the CDR3 and allow V and J genes to be identified. The amplicons were sequenced on an Illumina platform via the commercial immunoSEQ service. Primer bias and sequencing errors were corrected as previously described, and TCRAD and TCRB definitions were based on the IMGT database. immunoSEQ Analyzer 3.0 and VDJTools were used for repertoire analysis, which covered basic statistics, V/J segment usage, diversity estimates, rarefaction and pairwise overlap. Diversity was estimated using the Chao1, ChaoE, Efron-Thisted, Shannon and inverse Simpson indices, and was also estimated on datasets down-sampled to the size of the smallest sample. For repertoire overlap, CDR3 nucleotide sequence, V gene and J gene had to match strictly, and clustering was done by Jaccard-based multidimensional scaling. On average, thymus samples yielded approximately 780,000 unique TCRB clonotypes, whereas blood samples yielded 65,000 to 100,000.

The specimen sequenced was thymocytes. The rearranged segments are TRBV18 and TRBJ2-5; the best D guess is TRBD2, with 5 bases matching. The receptor's source is a boy less than two years old with a congenital heart defect. Donor details come from another sample of the same person, matched by shared clones. This receptor has the CDR3 CASSPPYAGETQYF. The DNA reads as follows: TGTGCCAGCTCACCACCGTACGCGGGAGAGACCCAGTACTTC.